A selection of T cell receptor beta chains follows, all from one sample in a study of beta chain features in type 1 diabetes. Clones were read by immunoSEQ multiplex PCR, and TCRdb kept only the in-frame ones, dropping some. The data show 900,000 or so clones, roughly 16% seen once. Sequencing input: naive CD4+ T cells from blood. Receptors were obtained from a woman under 30 in good health. The CDR3 runs from the conserved cysteine through the conserved F or W. Fields, in order: CDR3 length, D gene, V gene, CDR3 protein. The D gene is left open where the match is weak.

length: 14; D: -; V: TRBV11-2; CDR3: CASSFVGHTGELFF
length: 16; D: TRBD2; V: TRBV10-3; CDR3: CAIREGQGTFTDTQYF
length: 14; D: -; V: TRBV5-4; CDR3: CASSMQGTNTEAFF
length: 14; D: -; V: TRBV19; CDR3: CASSIWGSRTEAFF
length: 14; D: -; V: TRBV15; CDR3: CATRDWDPTDTQYF
length: 12; D: -; V: TRBV19; CDR3: CASTSSGNTIYF
length: 15; D: TRBD1; V: TRBV4-2; CDR3: CASSQGQGKAYEQYF
length: 10; D: -; V: TRBV20-1; CDR3: CSAYYNEQFF
length: 13; D: -; V: TRBV11-2; CDR3: CASSFRGYNEQFF
length: 13; D: -; V: TRBV7-2; CDR3: CASSLEATQPQHF
length: 13; D: TRBD1; V: TRBV6-6; CDR3: CASTEGQGDTQYF
length: 11; D: -; V: TRBV28; CDR3: CASSTPWGLYF
length: 13; D: -; V: TRBV5-4; CDR3: CASSLVSVDEQFF
length: 16; D: -; V: TRBV5-1; CDR3: CASSFGGAYSNYGYTF
length: 14; D: -; V: TRBV9; CDR3: CASSVGTSGQPQHF
length: 16; D: -; V: TRBV9; CDR3: CASSVHPAREYNEQFF
length: 15; D: TRBD2; V: TRBV7-3; CDR3: CASSLVTSGSHTQYF
length: 17; D: -; V: TRBV4-3; CDR3: CASSQATTRSGGEKLFF
length: 16; D: TRBD1; V: TRBV5-6; CDR3: CASSFFDRGDFYGYTF
length: 13; D: -; V: TRBV2; CDR3: CASAYLAPRGQFF
length: 13; D: -; V: TRBV5-1; CDR3: CASSLERYDEQFF
length: 13; D: -; V: TRBV28; CDR3: CASRPPLADTQYF
length: 13; D: -; V: TRBV7-9; CDR3: CASSPIREGGYTF
length: 13; D: TRBD2; V: TRBV29-1; CDR3: CSVQASGGETQYF
length: 15; D: -; V: TRBV18; CDR3: CASSPPSVSGNTIYF
length: 14; D: TRBD1; V: TRBV18; CDR3: CASSPGTGNQPQHF
length: 14; D: -; V: TRBV2; CDR3: CASNPREYQETQYF
length: 15; D: -; V: TRBV14; CDR3: CASSQDGRAQETQYF
length: 16; D: -; V: TRBV18; CDR3: CASSFTTDPATDTQYF
length: 13; D: TRBD2; V: TRBV2; CDR3: CASVAGSENTQYF
length: 14; D: -; V: TRBV5-1; CDR3: CASSVPGGQETQYF
length: 16; D: TRBD2; V: TRBV28; CDR3: CASSPVAGDSYNEQFF
length: 18; D: TRBD1; V: TRBV19; CDR3: CASSLTTRLRQGGNIQYF
length: 15; D: TRBD1; V: TRBV10-3; CDR3: CAIRGQGRAHNEQFF
length: 15; D: -; V: TRBV10-3; CDR3: CAISESPAHQETQYF
length: 12; D: -; V: TRBV28; CDR3: CASSSRNQPQHF
length: 13; D: TRBD2; V: TRBV29-1; CDR3: CSGLAGGRDTQYF
length: 15; D: -; V: TRBV18; CDR3: CASSRPGHTGDTQYF
length: 14; D: -; V: TRBV19; CDR3: CASSRDTANYGYTF
length: 15; D: -; V: TRBV18; CDR3: CASSDFGGERNEQFF
length: 15; D: -; V: TRBV7-2; CDR3: CASSLAGGAGNTIYF
length: 13; D: -; V: TRBV5-1; CDR3: CASSLETYNEQFF
length: 15; D: -; V: TRBV6-5; CDR3: CASSYSRVAGNEQFF
length: 15; D: -; V: TRBV6-5; CDR3: CASSYYTSPATEQFF
length: 16; D: -; V: TRBV27; CDR3: CASSLAGDNSNQPQHF
length: 13; D: -; V: TRBV7-2; CDR3: CASSLAGVETQYF
length: 18; D: TRBD2; V: TRBV15; CDR3: CATSRDPGGAGVSYEQYF
length: 11; D: TRBD2; V: TRBV20-1; CDR3: CSARPGRTQYF